A selection of T cell receptor beta chains follows, all from one sample in a study of blood T cell repertoires in COVID-19. This table comes from immunoSEQ multiplex PCR, and its TCRdb copy is limited to in-frame clones, with some not included. This sample has around 200,000 clones; around 84% occur once, and the top ten carry 5.5% to 7%. The specimen was peripheral blood. The receptors here all came from an elderly man with acute or convalescent COVID-19. CDR3s leave out the opening cysteine and the closing phenylalanine or tryptophan.

j_gene: TRBJ2-2; v_gene: TRBV12-3/TRBV12-4; CDR3aa: GGGDRGTGELF
j_gene: TRBJ2-1; v_gene: TRBV7-6; CDR3aa: ASSPQRTGVYNEQF
j_gene: TRBJ2-5; v_gene: TRBV5-6; CDR3aa: ASTPRTGFQETQY
j_gene: TRBJ1-2; v_gene: TRBV28; CDR3aa: ASSPTNYGYT
j_gene: TRBJ2-1; v_gene: TRBV2; CDR3aa: ASREDRGAYNEQF
j_gene: TRBJ2-7; v_gene: TRBV11-2; CDR3aa: ASSLEVRTSGRKLPYEQY
j_gene: TRBJ2-5; v_gene: TRBV6-5; CDR3aa: ASSYSGTGAWETQY
j_gene: TRBJ2-2; v_gene: TRBV6-5; CDR3aa: AGKTGAFNTGELF
j_gene: TRBJ2-6; v_gene: TRBV19; CDR3aa: ASTGSHSGANVLT
j_gene: TRBJ2-7; v_gene: TRBV30; CDR3aa: AWNRGFGEQY